Each of the 15 T cell receptor beta chains below was sequenced from the same sample in a study of technical replicates of blood from several donors. The data were produced by immunoSEQ multiplex PCR, yet TCRdb's version contains in-frame clones alone and is incomplete. Of 60,000 to 65,000 clones listed, roughly 86% were seen once; the top ten hold less than 6.5%. Sequenced: PBMCs. These receptors originate from a human donor in good health. Some clones in this sample may be carry-over from other donors' samples.

In this sample, this clone turned up a few times. The V call is TRBV7-6, the J call TRBJ2-5; 10 nucleotides line up with TRBD2. V lost 5 bases to trimming and J lost 1 base; unmatched junction nucleotides: 7. CDR3 length: 16 amino acids. CDR1 is SGHVS and CDR2 is FNYEAQ in the germline V gene. The chain's CDR3 is CASSQNSGGTQETQYF. CDR3 DNA sequence: TGTGCCAGCAGCCAAAATAGCGGGGGGACCCAAGAGACCCAGTACTTC. Looking up the rest from reference TRBV7-6 and TRBJ2-5 gives the full variable domain: GAGVSQSPRYKVTKRGQDVALRCDPISGHVSLYWYRQALGQGPEFLTYFNYEAQQDKSGLPNDRFSAERPEGSISTLTIQRTEQRDSAMYRCASSQNSGGTQETQYFGPGTRLLVL.

The chain uses TRBV5-4 and TRBJ2-3, with TRBD2 identical over 13 bases. V was clipped by 2 bases and J by 3 bases; unmatched bases: 6. CDR1 SGHNT and CDR2 YYREEE come from the germline V gene (reference sequence). The CDR3 contains 17 residues. The CDR3 coding sequence is TGTGCCAGCAGCTTCAGACTAGCGGGAGGTACTACAGATACGCAGTATTTT. This codes for CASSFRLAGGTTDTQYF.

The chain joins TRBV19 to TRBJ1-1; D perhaps matches TRBD1 (5 bases). In germline, CDR1 is LNHDA, CDR2 SQIVND (reference sequence). This CDR3 contains 13 residues. Trimming cost V 6 bases and J 0 bases, with 8 bases left between them. The CDR3 bases are TGTGCCAGTAGAGCGGGGGTGAACACTGAAGCTTTCTTT. Protein sequence: CASRAGVNTEAFF. Looking up the rest from reference TRBV19 and TRBJ1-1 gives the full variable domain: DGGITQSPKYLFRKEGQNVTLSCEQNLNHDAMYWYRQDPGQGLRLIYYSQIVNDFQKGDIAEGYSVSREKKESFPLTVTSAQKNPTAFYLCASRAGVNTEAFFGQGTRLTVV.

This chain joins TRBV5-6 and TRBJ2-5, with a tentative D call TRBD1 (6 bases). The CDR3 covers 14 residues. The germline V gene has CDR1 SGHDT and CDR2 YYEEEE. Trimming removed 1 base at V and 5 bases at J, with 12 bases between. CDR3 residues: CASSLWGRPETQYF. The CDR3 DNA is TGTGCCAGCAGCTTGTGGGGGCGGCCTGAGACCCAGTACTTC.

This clone has just one count. The chain uses TRBV27 and TRBJ2-7; 7 bases are shared with TRBD1. V trimming: 6 bases; J trimming: 2 bases; junction bases outside the gene matches: 7. CDR3 length: 14 residues. Germline V gives CDR1 MNHEY, CDR2 SMNVEV (reference sequence). The CDR3 sequence: CASRTPGQTYEQYF. The CDR3 region has the DNA TGTGCCAGCAGAACTCCGGGACAGACCTACGAGCAGTACTTC.

This chain uses TRBV29-1 with TRBJ2-1, with TRBD2 matching 8 bases. This CDR3 has 14 residues. The J segment lost 7 bases and the V segment lost 5 bases, leaving 10 bases of the junction unmatched. Germline CDR1 is SQVTM and CDR2 is ANQGSEA. The CDR3 DNA reads TGCAGCGTTTTTGGCCTACGGGGGGGGAATGAGCAGTTCTTC. This sequence encodes CSVFGLRGGNEQFF.

CDR3 coding DNA: TGCCCTAAACCTATAAAACAGGGTGCGGATGAAAAACTGTTTTTT. Translating it yields CPKPIKQGADEKLFF. This rearrangement joins TRBV23-1 to TRBJ1-4, with D possibly TRBD1 on 6 matching bases. TRBV23-1 is an ORF, and what it does is uncertain. The CDR3 has 15 residues.

The chain links TRBV11-1 to TRBJ2-5; weak D call: TRBD2 (6 bases). V lost 5 bases and J 7 bases, leaving 14 bases between the germline ends. CDR3 size: 13 residues. CDR1 SGHAT and CDR2 FQDESV come from the germline V gene (reference sequence). CDR3 coding DNA: TGTGCCAGCAGCCAATCGGGGGAGTTGACCCAGTACTTC. This gives the protein CASSQSGELTQYF. Complete variable domain (other parts from reference TRBV11-1 and TRBJ2-5): EAEVAQSPRYKITEKSQAVAFWCDPISGHATLYWYRQILGQGPELLVQFQDESVVDDSQLPKDRFSAERLKGVDSTLKIQPAELGDSAMYLCASSQSGELTQYFGPGTRLLVL.

The rearrangement uses TRBV11-2 and TRBJ2-1; 8 nucleotides line up with TRBD2. Germline CDR1 SGHAT, CDR2 FQNNGV. CDR3 size: 17 residues. With 4 bases clipped from V and 7 bases from J, the junction kept 15 bases outside the gene matches. DNA for the CDR3: TGTGCCAGCAGCTCCCGCGGGGGTAGCGGGGAGTATAATGAGCAGTTCTTC. Its translation is CASSSRGGSGEYNEQFF.

The chain is built from TRBV12-5 and TRBJ1-1, with D hard to call. Trimming took 1 base from V and 1 from J, leaving 7 bases between them. CDR1 is LGHNT and CDR2 is FRNRAP in the germline V gene. This CDR3 contains 14 residues. CDR3 loop: CASGLADWNTEAFF. In nucleotides, the CDR3 is TGTGCTAGTGGTTTGGCGGACTGGAACACTGAAGCTTTCTTT. Full variable domain (missing parts from reference TRBV12-5 and TRBJ1-1): DARVTQTPRHKVTEMGQEVTMRCQPILGHNTVFWYRQTMMQGLELLAYFRNRAPLDDSGMPKDRFSAEMPDATLATLKIQPSEPRDSAVYFCASGLADWNTEAFFGQGTRLTVV.

This sequence joins TRBV19 and TRBJ1-2; D remains ambiguous. The CDR3 is 13 residues long. V was cut by 8 bases and J by 3 bases, with 13 bases left in between. Looked up from germline, CDR1 is LNHDA and CDR2 is SQIVND (reference sequence). CDR3: CASADNWDYGYTF. Here the CDR3 DNA reads TGTGCCAGTGCGGATAATTGGGACTATGGCTACACCTTC.

The chain combines TRBV6-6 with TRBJ2-3, with TRBD1 matching over 8 bases. J was trimmed by 1 base and V by 8 bases; bases with no gene match: 5. CDR1 and CDR2 from the germline V gene are MNHNY and SVGAGI (reference sequence). This CDR3 comprises 14 residues. In DNA form, the CDR3 reads TGTGCCAGCCAATCCAGGGGGCGCACAGATACGCAGTATTTT. It encodes CASQSRGRTDTQYF.

The V and J genes are TRBV27 and TRBJ2-3; D unclear. Trimming shortened V by 6 bases and J by 1 base, and 17 bases separated the two germline ends. This CDR3 spans 16 amino acids. Germline CDR1 and CDR2: MNHEY and SMNVEV (reference sequence). The DNA for the CDR3 is TGTGCCAGCAGCCCTTCGCCCGTGCGGCGCACAGATACGCAGTATTTT. It codes for CASSPSPVRRTDTQYF.

The rearrangement links TRBV5-8 to TRBJ2-7; 8 bases match TRBD1. Germline loops: CDR1 SGHTS, CDR2 YDEGEE. V dropped 4 bases and J dropped 1; count of bases not matched to a gene: 4. The CDR3 runs to 14 residues. Here the CDR3 DNA reads TGTGCCAGCAGCACCCGGACAGGGTCCTACGAGCAGTACTTC. It encodes CASSTRTGSYEQYF.

This chain connects TRBV6-4 to TRBJ2-7, with 11 bases that match TRBD1. J gave up 2 bases and V 6 bases, and 6 bases lay outside the gene matches. In germline, CDR1 is MRHNA, CDR2 SNTAGT. This CDR3 region has 15 residues. CDR3 in DNA: TGTGCCAGCAGCCAGGACAGGGGGCCTCCCTACGAGCAGTACTTC. Its protein is CASSQDRGPPYEQYF.